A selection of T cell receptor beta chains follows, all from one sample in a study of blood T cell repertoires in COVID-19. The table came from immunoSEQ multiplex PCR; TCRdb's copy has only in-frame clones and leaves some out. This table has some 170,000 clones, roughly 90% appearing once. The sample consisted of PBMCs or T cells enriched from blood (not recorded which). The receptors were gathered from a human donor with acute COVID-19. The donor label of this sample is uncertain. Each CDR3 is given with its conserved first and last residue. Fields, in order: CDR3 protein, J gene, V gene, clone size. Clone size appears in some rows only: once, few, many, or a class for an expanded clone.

CASSTETSGGVEGTDTQYF | TRBJ2-3 | TRBV7-9 | once
CATLRDGSSYEQYF | TRBJ2-7 | TRBV7-9 | NA
CASSFGAGTGELFF | TRBJ2-2 | TRBV5-1 | NA
CASSDFPQGTDTQYF | TRBJ2-3 | TRBV10-1 | NA
CASSQATEAFF | TRBJ1-1 | TRBV5-6 | NA
CASTRLLGQGGKLFF | TRBJ1-4 | TRBV7-9 | NA
CASTSRGSSGNTIYF | TRBJ1-3 | TRBV28 | NA
CASSGQARNTEAFF | TRBJ1-1 | TRBV21-1 | NA
CASSGGGTRTEAFF | TRBJ1-1 | TRBV19 | NA
CATSDAGQGTSYEQYF | TRBJ2-7 | TRBV24-1 | NA
CASSPGTGVGGGELFF | TRBJ2-2 | TRBV4-2 | few
CASSEGRDSQETQYF | TRBJ2-5 | TRBV9 | NA
CASSPGTSGGGSETQYF | TRBJ2-5 | TRBV3-1/TRBV3-2 | NA
CASSLQGGPQETQYF | TRBJ2-5 | TRBV5-1 | NA
CASSLAGGTDTQYF | TRBJ2-3 | TRBV5-8 | NA
CASSLVPTGQGSPLHF | TRBJ1-6 | TRBV7-8 | NA
CASGRSGLGEQFF | TRBJ2-1 | TRBV12-5 | NA
CASSLKTGLANYGYTF | TRBJ1-2 | TRBV18 | NA
CASSVRGGSDEQFF | TRBJ2-1 | TRBV9 | NA
CASKGVGGSDQPQHF | TRBJ1-5 | TRBV19 | few
CASTASGGRITQYF | TRBJ2-3 | TRBV27 | NA
CASRRQGADEKLFF | TRBJ1-4 | TRBV5-4 | NA
CASSGRDTLYGYTF | TRBJ1-2 | TRBV9 | NA